The 17 T cell receptor beta chains below all came from one sample that was sequenced in a study of T and B cells in COVID-19 patients. TRB rearrangements were amplified by multiplex PCR with BIOMED2 TRB-A/B primers. In TCRdb, the multiplex PCR reads were re-called with MiXCR into one record per CDR3 protein. The data show several thousand distinct CDR3 sequences, roughly 26% seen once. From blood, about 240-550 ng of genomic DNA served as TRB template. The specimen was blood. The receptor source for this set is a human donor with active COVID-19.

V is TRBV7-2 and J is TRBJ2-2; TRBD1 matches at 9 bases. CDR3 length equals 15 residues. Germline loops: CDR1 SGHTA, CDR2 FQGNSA. The J segment lost 4 bases and the V segment lost 1 base, leaving 1 base of the junction unmatched. CDR3 amino acids: CASSLEQGATGELFF. In nucleotides, the CDR3 is TGTGCCAGCAGCTTAGAACAGGGGGCCACCGGGGAGCTGTTTTTT. Filled out from reference TRBV7-2 and TRBJ2-2, the complete variable domain reads GAGVSQSPSNKVTEKGKDVELRCDPISGHTALYWYRQSLGQGLEFLIYFQGNSAPDKSGLPSDRFSAERTGGSVSTLTIQRTQQEDSAVYLCASSLEQGATGELFFGEGSRLTVL.

The J gene is TRBJ1-2, the V gene TRBV10-3, with TRBD1 matching 8 bases. This CDR3 has 14 amino acids. Per germline, CDR1 ENHRY and CDR2 SYGVKD. The junction had 8 bases not matched to a gene; V was cut back by 5 bases and J by 6 bases. The CDR3 sequence is CAISFQGAGDGYTF. Here the CDR3 DNA reads TGTGCCATCAGTTTCCAGGGGGCAGGGGATGGCTACACCTTC.

Comments on this clonotype: A read error may be the cause here, since a much bigger clone is one base away. V is TRBV7-9 and J is TRBJ1-1, with D possibly being TRBD1 (5 bases). This CDR3 has 16 residues. Germline loops: CDR1 SEHNR, CDR2 FQNEAQ (reference sequence). V gave up 5 bases and J gave up 1 base, with 17 bases separating them. CDR3 in amino acids: CASSVQGVRANTEAFF. Written as DNA, the CDR3 is TGTGCCAGCAGCGTTCAGGGCGTCCGAGCGAACACTGAAGCTTTCTTT.

This clonotype showed up just a few times. The chain uses TRBV11-2 and TRBJ1-6; D remains unclear. Germline assignment: CDR1 SGHAT and CDR2 FQNNGV. The CDR3 length is 15 residues. V was trimmed by 5 bases and J by 5 bases, leaving 13 bases between them. CDR3 DNA sequence: TGTGCCAGCAGCCTCTTGAGTGCTGATAATTCACCCCTCCACTTT. It encodes CASSLLSADNSPLHF.

The V gene is TRBV14, the J gene TRBJ2-2, with TRBD1 matching over 7 bases. The J segment lost 2 bases and the V segment lost 3 bases, leaving 3 bases of the junction unmatched. There are 15 residues in the CDR3. The germline gives CDR1 SGHDN, CDR2 FVKESK. This chain's CDR3 is CASSQWDSNTGELFF. Here the CDR3 DNA reads TGTGCCAGCAGCCAGTGGGACAGCAACACCGGGGAGCTGTTTTTT.

V is TRBV27 and J is TRBJ1-1, with 7 bases aligning to TRBD1. The ends lost 4 bases at V and 5 bases at J; junction bases unmatched: 13. Germline V lookup: CDR1 MNHEY, CDR2 SMNVEV (reference sequence). This CDR3 contains 16 residues. CDR3 amino acids: CASSSPLDRRKTEAFF. In DNA form, the CDR3 reads TGTGCCAGCAGTTCACCCTTGGACAGGCGGAAGACTGAAGCTTTCTTT.

This clonotype is categorized as medium-sized. The CDR3 bases are TGTGCCAGCAAAAAAGCGGGGGGGCGGTACAATGAGCAGTTCTTC. Protein: CASKKAGGRYNEQFF. The rearrangement uses TRBV27 and TRBJ2-1; 10 bases agree with TRBD2. This CDR3 has 15 amino acids. The ends lost 7 bases at V and 4 bases at J; junction bases unmatched: 7. The germline V gene encodes CDR1 MNHEY and CDR2 SMNVEV (reference sequence).

The rearrangement links TRBV6-5 to TRBJ2-3, with D possibly called TRBD1 or TRBD2 (6 bases each). Germline V lookup: CDR1 MNHEY, CDR2 SVGAGI. The CDR3 covers 16 residues. Between the trimmed V and J ends, which lost 4 bases and 2 bases, there was a span of 16 bases. CDR3 coding DNA: TGTGCCAGCAGTTTGAGTCGGGGGCCTTCCACAGATACGCAGTATTTT. Translating it yields CASSLSRGPSTDTQYF.

This clonotype was observed a few times. V and J are TRBV18 and TRBJ1-5; 11 positions match TRBD1. The CDR3 contains 16 residues. The J segment lost 5 bases and the V segment lost 3 bases, leaving 6 bases of the junction unmatched. Germline V gene lookup returns CDR1 KGHSH and CDR2 LQKENI. The CDR3 loop reads CASSPLGTGGDQPQHF. As DNA, the CDR3 is TGTGCCAGCTCACCCCTCGGGACAGGGGGGGATCAGCCCCAGCATTTT. The complete variable domain, with remaining parts taken from reference TRBV18 and TRBJ1-5, reads NAGVMQNPRHLVRRRGQEARLRCSPMKGHSHVYWYRQLPEEGLKFMVYLQKENIIDESGMPKERFSAEFPKEGPSILRIQQVVRGDSAAYFCASSPLGTGGDQPQHFGDGTRLSIL.

Judged by abundance, this clonotype is medium-sized. The V and J genes are TRBV11-2 and TRBJ2-1, with 9 bases lining up with TRBD2. With 4 bases clipped from V and 6 bases from J, the junction kept 7 bases outside the gene matches. There are 15 residues in the CDR3. Germline CDR1 is SGHAT and CDR2 is FQNNGV. This CDR3 reads CASSSRSSGGNEQFF. The CDR3 nucleotides are TGTGCCAGCAGCTCCCGAAGTAGCGGGGGCAATGAGCAGTTCTTC.

The sample holds a few counts of this clonotype. The rearrangement links TRBV19 to TRBJ2-5, with a weak D call TRBD2 (6 bases). The CDR3 spans 14 residues. V was shortened by 9 bases and J by 4 bases, with 18 bases between the two germline ends. Germline V CDR1 and CDR2: LNHDA, SQIVND (reference sequence). The CDR3 region has the DNA TGTGCCAGCAGTTTAAGTGGGGGAGGAGAGACCCAGTACTTC. Its protein product is CASSLSGGGETQYF.

The chain carries TRBV5-6 and TRBJ1-5, with 7 positions matching TRBD1. The CDR3 has 14 residues. Per the germline V gene, CDR1 is SGHDT and CDR2 is YYEEEE. V dropped 4 bases and J dropped 6; count of bases not matched to a gene: 7. The CDR3 loop is CASSDQTGSQPQHF. The CDR3 DNA follows: TGTGCCAGCAGCGATCAGACAGGGAGTCAGCCCCAGCATTTT. Full variable domain (rest looked up from reference TRBV5-6 and TRBJ1-5): DAGVTQSPTHLIKTRGQQVTLRCSPKSGHDTVSWYQQALGQGPQFIFQYYEEEERQRGNFPDRFSGHQFPNYSSELNVNALLLGDSALYLCASSDQTGSQPQHFGDGTRLSIL.

In its sample, this clonotype ranks as medium-sized. This chain joins TRBV19 and TRBJ2-1; 9 positions match TRBD1. V shed 5 bases and J 0 bases; nucleotides not matched to a gene: 5. The CDR3 consists of 16 residues. The germline V gene has CDR1 LNHDA and CDR2 SQIVND (reference sequence). The CDR3 loop is CASSLRQGGSYNEQFF. As DNA, the CDR3 is TGTGCCAGTAGTCTCCGACAGGGGGGCTCCTACAATGAGCAGTTCTTC.

This clonotype was counted only a few times. The gene calls are TRBV4-3 and TRBJ1-2; no reliable D call. CDR1 is LGHNA, CDR2 YSLEER, per germline. This CDR3 region has 13 residues. Trimming pared 1 base from V and 10 bases from J, leaving 13 bases between. The chain's CDR3 is CASSQGRGYYYTF. CDR3 nucleotide sequence: TGCGCCAGCAGCCAAGGCCGGGGTTACTACTACACCTTC.

This chain uses TRBV5-1 with TRBJ1-1, with a possible D match to TRBD1 (5 bases). The germline V gene encodes CDR1 SGHRS and CDR2 YFSETQ. The CDR3 extends over 12 amino acids. The V end lost 6 bases, the J end lost 4 bases, and 10 bases lay between the germline ends. In DNA, the CDR3 is TGCGCCAGCAACGAGGGGACCACTGAAGCTTTCTTT. It encodes CASNEGTTEAFF.

This clonotype is medium-sized. The chain is built from TRBV12-3 or TRBV12-4 and TRBJ1-2, with a possible D match to TRBD1 (5 bases). The CDR3 is 15 amino acids. Trimming took 1 base from V and 8 from J, leaving 17 bases between them. The CDR3 protein is CASSLGDSGMLGYTF. The CDR3 nucleotides read TGTGCCAGCAGTTTAGGGGACTCAGGGATGCTGGGCTACACCTTC.

In its sample, this clonotype was seen a few times. The V and J genes are TRBV7-2 and TRBJ2-1; TRBD2 agrees at 9 bases. V was pared by 6 bases and J by 0 bases, with 3 bases of the junction left unmatched. The length of the CDR3 is 15 residues. Germline loops: CDR1 SGHTA, CDR2 FQGNSA. CDR3 DNA: TGTGCCAGCAGTCATAGCGGGGGCTCCTACAATGAGCAGTTCTTC. Amino acid sequence: CASSHSGGSYNEQFF.